Listed below are T cell receptor beta chains from one sample, sequenced in a study of patients and donors after allogeneic stem cell transplantation. TCRdb used MiXCR to reprocess the RT-PCR reads, holding one entry per CDR3 protein. The table shows roughly 940,000 distinct CDR3 sequences, with more than 15% occurring only once. Sequences were obtained from blood, either unsorted or a sorted T cell fraction (not recorded which). Every receptor here comes from a human donor who was either an allogeneic HSCT recipient or a stem cell or donor lymphocyte infusion donor (not recorded which). It is not recorded whose cells these are; they may come from a transplant donor. Each CDR3 is given with its conserved first and last residue. The D gene is left open where the match is weak. Clone size is given for some rows only: seen once, a few or many times, or a class if the clone is expanded.

d_call,v_call,j_call,clone_size,cdr3_nt,cdr3_aa
TRBD2,TRBV11-2,TRBJ2-7,few,TGTGCCAGCAGGCGCCCCGGGAGGGCCTACGAGCAGTACTTC,CASRRPGRAYEQYF
TRBD1,TRBV12-3/TRBV12-4,TRBJ2-1,few,TGTGCCAGCAGTTTCGGCAGGGGGCGTGAGTTCTTC,CASSFGRGREFF
.,TRBV20-1,TRBJ2-1,few,TGCAGTGCTCCTAGGATAGGGGGGCACAATGAGCAGTTCTTC,CSAPRIGGHNEQFF
TRBD1,TRBV20-1,TRBJ1-5,few,TGCAGTGCTAGTGGTGACAGGGTAGGGGCTCAGCCCCAGCATTTT,CSASGDRVGAQPQHF
.,TRBV12-3/TRBV12-4,TRBJ2-3,many,TGTGCCAGCAGCCCCCTCACGAGGGGAGTATACGCAGATACGCAGTATTTT,CASSPLTRGVYADTQYF
TRBD1,TRBV3-1,TRBJ2-3,few,TGTGCCAGCAGCCAAGATTGGACAGGGAGTAGTGGTACAGATACGCAGTATTTT,CASSQDWTGSSGTDTQYF
.,TRBV5-1,TRBJ2-1,many,TGCGCCAGCAGCTTGGAGTGGAGCTCCTACAATGAGCAGTTCTTC,CASSLEWSSYNEQFF
.,TRBV24-1,TRBJ1-5,.,TGTGCCACCAGTGATTTTAAGGAGCCCCAGCATTTT,CATSDFKEPQHF
.,TRBV10-3,TRBJ1-5,few,TGTGCCATCAGTCGGGACGGTAGCAATCAGCCCCAGCATTTT,CAISRDGSNQPQHF
TRBD2,TRBV9,TRBJ2-2,few,TGTGCCAGCAGCGTAGTGGGTAGCGGGTCCGGGGAGCTGTTTTTT,CASSVVGSGSGELFF
.,TRBV10-3,TRBJ1-4,few,TGTGCCATCAGTGGGCTAGATGAAAAACTGTTTTTT,CAISGLDEKLFF
.,TRBV2,TRBJ2-7,.,TGTGCCAGCGGTCAGAGAGTCTACGAGCAGTACTTC,CASGQRVYEQYF
.,TRBV12-3/TRBV12-4,TRBJ2-5,many,TGTGCCAGCAGTCACCGGGACAATCAAGAGACCCAGTACTTC,CASSHRDNQETQYF
TRBD2,TRBV4-2,TRBJ2-1,many,TGTGCCAGCAGCCCTATGAGCGGGGGGGCCTCGGAGGAGCAGTTCTTC,CASSPMSGGASEEQFF
.,TRBV4-3,TRBJ1-2,.,TGCGCCAGCAGCCCGACCGGACAGATCCTCCGGGGCTACACCTTC,CASSPTGQILRGYTF
TRBD2,TRBV7-9,TRBJ2-7,many,TGTGCCAGCAGCGCCAAAACCGGACTAGCGGTGTACGAGCAGTACTTC,CASSAKTGLAVYEQYF
TRBD2,TRBV6-2/TRBV6-3,TRBJ2-1,few,TGTGCCAGCAGTTCCAGGGGACTAGCGGGAGGGTCTACTAGGAATGAGCAGTTCTTC,CASSSRGLAGGSTRNEQFF
TRBD2,TRBV27,TRBJ2-1,.,TGTGCCAGCAGTTTATTAGGGACTAGCGGGAGAAGAAATGAGCAGTTCTTC,CASSLLGTSGRRNEQFF
TRBD1,TRBV12-3/TRBV12-4,TRBJ2-7,.,TGTGCCAGCAGTCAAGACAGGGGGCGCGGATCCTACGAGCAGTACTTC,CASSQDRGRGSYEQYF
.,TRBV6-1,TRBJ1-5,few,TGTGCCAGCAGTGAAGCGTGGACAGATCAGCCCCAGCATTTT,CASSEAWTDQPQHF
TRBD2,TRBV6-5,TRBJ2-3,few,TGTGCCAGCAGTTACTCGCTAGCGGGAGTGCTCGATACGCAGTATTTT,CASSYSLAGVLDTQYF
.,TRBV18,TRBJ2-5,few,TGTGCCAGCTCACCAGTTCTTGAGACCCAGTACTTC,CASSPVLETQYF
TRBD1,TRBV15,TRBJ1-2,.,TGTGCCACCTGTCAGGACAGGCGCGCTAACTATGGCTACACCTTC,CATCQDRRANYGYTF
.,TRBV20-1,TRBJ2-1,.,TGCAGTGCTAGTCTCCCCAAGAGCTCCTACAATGAGCAGTTCTTC,CSASLPKSSYNEQFF
.,TRBV7-6,TRBJ1-4,.,TGTGCCAGCAGCTTAGGAGCCGGGAGGTCCGCAACTAATGAAAAACTGTTTTTT,CASSLGAGRSATNEKLFF
TRBD1,TRBV27,TRBJ2-5,few,TGTGCCAGCAGTCTAACAGGGGGGAAACAAGAGACCCAGTACTTC,CASSLTGGKQETQYF